Reported below is one T cell receptor (beta chain). Its antigen is not known. The entry originates in a study of cytomegalovirus exposure and HLA in healthy donors. Study summary: A prior study identified 100 million to 130 million unique TCR beta sequences from about 179 million T cells.

General observations from the study: Later work showed greater clonal expansion in HLA-associated TCR beta chains than in equally common others. Later analysis associated a missense DCLRE1C variant with TCR beta V- and J-gene trimming.

Primers: 60 Vbeta forward and 13 Jbeta reverse. The data were produced by immunoSEQ multiplex PCR, yet TCRdb's version contains in-frame clones alone and is incomplete. The sample has around 200,000 clones; 65% to 90% are singletons. This sequence was found in a girl aged 2 to 9 in good health and CMV-seropositive. Sequenced material: PBMCs.

In DNA form, the CDR3 reads TGTGCCAGCAGCTTATCAGACAGGGGAGGATGGGCCTACGAGCAGTACTTC. Translating gives CASSLSDRGGWAYEQYF. J is TRBJ2-7 and V is TRBV7-2; 8 bases align to TRBD1. Germline lookup yields CDR1 SGHTA and CDR2 FQGNSA. This CDR3 region has 17 residues. After removal of 2 bases from V and 2 bases from J, the junction contained 11 bases not matched to a gene.